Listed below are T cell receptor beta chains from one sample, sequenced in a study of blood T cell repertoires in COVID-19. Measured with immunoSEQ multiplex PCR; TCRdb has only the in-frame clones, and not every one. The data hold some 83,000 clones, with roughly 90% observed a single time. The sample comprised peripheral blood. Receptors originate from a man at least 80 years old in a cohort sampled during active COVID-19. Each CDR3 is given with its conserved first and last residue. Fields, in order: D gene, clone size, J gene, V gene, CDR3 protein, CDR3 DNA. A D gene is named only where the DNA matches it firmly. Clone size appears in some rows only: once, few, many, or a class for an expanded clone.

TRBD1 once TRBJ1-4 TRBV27 CASSTHRGSFNEKLFF TGTGCCAGCAGTACCCACAGGGGGTCGTTTAATGAAAAACTGTTTTTT
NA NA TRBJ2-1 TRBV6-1 CASSERVLTYNEQFF TGTGCCAGCAGTGAACGGGTTCTTACTTACAATGAGCAGTTCTTC
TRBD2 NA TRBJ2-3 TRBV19 CASRTTSRKSTDTQYF TGTGCCAGTAGGACGACTAGCCGTAAAAGCACAGATACGCAGTATTTT
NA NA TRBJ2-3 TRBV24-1 CATSDNRGTDTQYF TGTGCCACCAGTGACAACAGGGGCACAGATACGCAGTATTTT
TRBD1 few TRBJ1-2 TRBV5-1 CASSWGTGDREYGYTF TGCGCCAGCAGCTGGGGGACAGGGGATCGGGAATATGGCTACACCTTC
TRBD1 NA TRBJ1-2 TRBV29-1 CSVGGGTGSYGYTF TGCAGCGTTGGAGGGGGGACAGGGAGCTATGGCTACACCTTC
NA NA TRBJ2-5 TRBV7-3 CASGVGGRETQYF TGTGCCAGTGGTGTAGGGGGACGCGAGACCCAGTACTTC
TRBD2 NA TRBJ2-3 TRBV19 CASSDATSGREDTQYF TGTGCCAGTAGTGATGCCACTAGCGGGCGGGAAGATACGCAGTATTTT
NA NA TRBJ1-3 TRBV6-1 CASSLGTNSGNTIYF TGTGCCAGCAGTTTAGGGACAAACTCTGGAAACACCATATATTTT
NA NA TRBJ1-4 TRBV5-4 CASSLNRDEKLFF TGTGCCAGCAGCTTGAACAGGGACGAAAAACTGTTTTTT
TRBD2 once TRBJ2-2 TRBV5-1 CASSSKKTSGGPGAGELFF TGCGCCAGCAGCTCTAAAAAGACTAGCGGGGGCCCCGGGGCCGGGGAGCTGTTTTTT
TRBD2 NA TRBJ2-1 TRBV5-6 CASSTATRAGGLNEQFF TGTGCCAGCAGCACCGCCACGCGGGCGGGGGGACTAAATGAGCAGTTCTTC
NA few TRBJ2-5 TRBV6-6 CASSRSHTPETQYF TGTGCCAGCAGTCGATCACATACCCCGGAGACCCAGTACTTC
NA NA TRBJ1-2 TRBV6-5 CASSYSSGDYGYTF TGTGCCAGCAGTTACTCGAGTGGAGACTATGGCTACACCTTC
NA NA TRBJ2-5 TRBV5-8 CASSSPGTQYF TGTGCCAGCAGCTCCCCGGGGACCCAGTACTTC
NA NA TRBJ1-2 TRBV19 CASNRRGYGYTF TGTGCCAGTAATCGCAGGGGTTATGGCTACACCTTC
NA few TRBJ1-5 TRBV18 CASSATGNQPQHF TGTGCCAGCTCAGCGACAGGAAATCAGCCCCAGCATTTT
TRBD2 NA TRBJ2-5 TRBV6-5 CASRGTSGGQETQYF TGTGCCAGCAGGGGGACTAGCGGGGGGCAAGAGACCCAGTACTTC
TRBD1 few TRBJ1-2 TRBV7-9 CASSYGTGQGGYTF TGTGCCAGCAGCTACGGGACAGGCCAGGGTGGCTACACCTTC
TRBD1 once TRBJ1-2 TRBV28 CASSVLDRVSGYTF TGTGCCAGCAGTGTCCTGGACAGGGTGTCTGGCTACACCTTC
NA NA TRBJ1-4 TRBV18 CASSPGAGAQEKLFF TGTGCCAGCTCACCAGGGGCAGGGGCTCAGGAAAAACTGTTTTTT
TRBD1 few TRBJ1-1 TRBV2 CASSVDRGTEAFF TGTGCCAGCAGTGTGGACAGGGGGACTGAAGCTTTCTTT
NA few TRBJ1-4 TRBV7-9 CASSFQNEKLFF TGTGCCAGCAGCTTCCAAAATGAAAAACTGTTTTTT
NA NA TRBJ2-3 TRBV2 CASADQGTDTQYF TGTGCCAGCGCGGATCAGGGAACAGATACGCAGTATTTT
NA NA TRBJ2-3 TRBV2 CASGASTDTQYF TGTGCCAGCGGGGCAAGCACAGATACGCAGTATTTT
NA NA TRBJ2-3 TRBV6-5 CASSAQITDTQYF TGTGCCAGCAGCGCACAAATCACAGATACGCAGTATTTT
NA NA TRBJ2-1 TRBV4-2 CASSVEGGAKNEQFF TGTGCCAGCAGCGTGGAGGGGGGGGCCAAAAATGAGCAGTTCTTC
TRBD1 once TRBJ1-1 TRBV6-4 CASRRRGLRNTEAFF TGTGCCAGCAGGCGAAGGGGGCTCAGGAACACTGAAGCTTTCTTT
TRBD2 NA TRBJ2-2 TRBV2 CASSSLAGGDTGELFF TGTGCCAGCAGTTCACTAGCGGGGGGGGACACCGGGGAGCTGTTTTTT
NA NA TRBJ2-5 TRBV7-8 CASSPDGAPKETQYF TGTGCCAGCAGCCCCGATGGGGCCCCTAAAGAGACCCAGTACTTC
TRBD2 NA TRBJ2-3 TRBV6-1 CASSEALRGKRDTDTQYF TGTGCCAGCAGTGAAGCGCTTCGGGGTAAGCGGGACACAGATACGCAGTATTTT
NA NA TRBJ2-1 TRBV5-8 CASSLGRGAGEQFF TGTGCCAGCAGCTTGGGACGTGGGGCTGGTGAGCAGTTCTTC
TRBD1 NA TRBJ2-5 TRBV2 CASSEWAGGGETQYF TGTGCCAGCAGTGAATGGGCAGGGGGCGGAGAGACCCAGTACTTC
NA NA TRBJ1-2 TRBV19 CASSLGAGVSGYTF TGTGCCAGTAGTCTGGGTGCAGGGGTAAGTGGCTACACCTTC
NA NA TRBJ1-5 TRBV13 CASSLAGNQPQHF TGTGCCAGCAGCTTAGCGGGGAATCAGCCCCAGCATTTT
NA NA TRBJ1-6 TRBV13 CASSLGYSYNSPLHF TGTGCCAGCAGCTTGGGCTACTCCTATAATTCACCCCTCCACTTT
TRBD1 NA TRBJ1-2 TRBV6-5 CASGQGALLYGYTF TGTGCCAGCGGCCAGGGGGCACTCCTCTATGGCTACACCTTC
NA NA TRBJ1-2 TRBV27 CASSLLGSAYGYTF TGTGCCAGCAGTTTACTGGGGAGTGCCTATGGCTACACCTTC
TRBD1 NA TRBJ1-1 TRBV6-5 CASHRGDTEAFF TGTGCCAGTCACAGGGGGGACACTGAAGCTTTCTTT
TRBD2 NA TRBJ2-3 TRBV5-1 CASSLDDPSGAIADTQYF TGCGCCAGCAGCTTGGACGACCCTAGCGGTGCTATCGCAGATACGCAGTATTTT
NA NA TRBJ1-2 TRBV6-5 CASRYGVNYGYTF TGTGCCAGCAGGTACGGAGTAAACTATGGCTACACCTTC
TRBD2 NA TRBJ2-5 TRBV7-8 CASSLVRLAGGQETQYF TGTGCCAGCAGCTTAGTGAGGCTAGCGGGGGGGCAAGAGACCCAGTACTTC
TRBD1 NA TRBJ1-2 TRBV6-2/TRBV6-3 CASSLGTGGTSTF TGTGCCAGCAGTCTTGGGACAGGGGGTACGAGCACCTTC
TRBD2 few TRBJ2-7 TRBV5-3 CARSLGLAGFNPNYYEQYF TGTGCCAGAAGCTTGGGTCTAGCGGGTTTCAACCCGAACTACTACGAGCAGTACTTC
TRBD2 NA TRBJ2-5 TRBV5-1 CASSFGGARETQYF TGCGCCAGCAGTTTCGGGGGGGCCCGAGAGACCCAGTACTTC